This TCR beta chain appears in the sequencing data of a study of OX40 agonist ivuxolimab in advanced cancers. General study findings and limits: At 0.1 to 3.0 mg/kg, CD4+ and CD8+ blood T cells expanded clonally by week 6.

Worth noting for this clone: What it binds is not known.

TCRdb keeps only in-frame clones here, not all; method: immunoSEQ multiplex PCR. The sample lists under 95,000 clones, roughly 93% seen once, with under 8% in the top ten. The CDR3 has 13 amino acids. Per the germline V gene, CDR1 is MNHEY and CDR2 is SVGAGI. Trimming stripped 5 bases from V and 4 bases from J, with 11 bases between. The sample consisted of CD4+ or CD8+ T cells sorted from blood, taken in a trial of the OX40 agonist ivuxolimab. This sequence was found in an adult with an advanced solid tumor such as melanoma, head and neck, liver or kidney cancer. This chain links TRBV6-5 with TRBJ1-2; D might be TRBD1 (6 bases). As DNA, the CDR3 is TGTGCCAGCAGTGGAGGGGGACTCTATGGCTACACCTTC. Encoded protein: CASSGGGLYGYTF.